These 6 T cell receptor beta chains were sequenced from one sample in a study of radiation and T cells in renal cell carcinoma. Time point in this sample: blood 2 weeks post-SBRT. Treatment: 15 Gy SBRT to primary tumor, nephrectomy 4 weeks later. Profiling relied on immunoSEQ multiplex PCR, and the TCRdb table lists in-frame clones only, not all of them. The sample lists 150,000 to 160,000 clones, roughly 87% occurring once. Sequenced here: blood, sampled from a patient whose treatment included radiotherapy and nephrectomy. All receptors derive from a woman aged 45-65 years with renal cell carcinoma.

This chain connects TRBV14 to TRBJ2-7; 9 nucleotides agree with TRBD1. Per germline, CDR1 SGHDN and CDR2 FVKESK. This CDR3 is built from 16 residues. V lost 5 bases and J lost 7; bases outside the gene matches: 15. Written as DNA, the CDR3 is TGTGCCAGCAGCGACCCCATGACAGGGGGAGTGTGGGAGCAGTACTTC. Its translation is CASSDPMTGGVWEQYF. The full variable domain, rest sourced from reference TRBV14 and TRBJ2-7, is EAGVTQFPSHSVIEKGQTVTLRCDPISGHDNLYWYRRVMGKEIKFLLHFVKESKQDESGMPNNRFLAERTGGTYSTLKVQPAELEDSGVYFCASSDPMTGGVWEQYFGPGTRLTVT.

This clone was found once. J is TRBJ1-1 and V is TRBV7-6; the D gene is possibly TRBD1 (6 bases). CDR3 length: 14 amino acids. V shed 5 bases and J shed 4 bases, with 14 bases lying between them. Germline V gene sequence: CDR1 SGHVS, CDR2 FNYEAQ. Here the CDR3 reads CASSRGGATTEAFF. The CDR3 coding sequence is TGTGCCAGCAGCCGTGGGGGCGCGACCACTGAAGCTTTCTTT.

This clone was counted a few times. J is TRBJ1-3 and V is TRBV9; D is perhaps TRBD1 (6 bases). The germline CDR1 and CDR2 sequences are SGDLS and YYNGEE. V lost 4 bases to trimming and J lost 1 base, with 15 bases between them. There are 16 residues in the CDR3. The CDR3: CASSSTGSRSGNTIYF. DNA for the CDR3: TGTGCCAGCAGCTCGACAGGCTCCAGATCTGGAAACACCATATATTTT.

The gene calls are TRBV7-2 and TRBJ2-7; 9 nucleotides align to TRBD2. Trimming cost V 4 bases and J 5 bases; bases outside gene matches: 9. Germline V gives CDR1 SGHTA, CDR2 FQGNSA. The CDR3 spans 15 residues. Here the CDR3 reads CASSSTGTSPHEQYF. CDR3 bases: TGTGCCAGCAGCTCCACGGGGACTAGCCCCCACGAGCAGTACTTC.

This chain uses TRBV4-1 with TRBJ2-7; 9 bases fit TRBD1. Germline CDR1 and CDR2: MGHRA and YSYEKL. The ends lost 5 bases at V and 1 base at J; junction bases unmatched: 9. The length of the CDR3 is 16 residues. The chain's CDR3 is CASSEAQGAMSYEQYF. Here the CDR3 DNA reads TGCGCCAGCAGCGAGGCACAGGGGGCAATGTCCTACGAGCAGTACTTC.

V gene TRBV9 combines with J gene TRBJ1-4, with no clear D. Germline V gives CDR1 SGDLS, CDR2 YYNGEE. The CDR3 is 16 amino acids. Deletions cut 3 bases from V and 0 bases from J, with 12 bases between. The DNA for the CDR3 is TGTGCCAGCAGCGGCCCGTCCGGATCAACTAATGAAAAACTGTTTTTT. Translating gives CASSGPSGSTNEKLFF.